One and the same sample provided the 21 T cell receptor beta chains below, sequenced in a study of response to subunit inactivated influenza vaccine (dated by TCRdb to about 2018). Library preparation employed RT-PCR. Sequencing instrument: Illumina HiSeq 2500. TCRdb trimmed public reads at Q25 via fastp, called clones via MiXCR and kept in-frame beta chains. A single entry per CDR3 protein holds the most common genes and DNA from its merged rows. The sample profile shows 500,000 to 650,000 distinct CDR3 sequences; less than 8% of them were found once. The ten largest clones add up to under 15% of the sample. Source: PBMCs from blood, taken less than 30 months after vaccination. The receptors come from a man between 45 and 75 years old who received an inactivated influenza vaccine. Donor details come from another sample of the same person, matched by shared clones.

This chain joins TRBV27 and TRBJ2-2; D not certain. Trimming left V 0 bases short and J 2 bases short, with 7 bases between. Germline loops: CDR1 MNHEY, CDR2 SMNVEV (reference sequence). CDR3 length equals 15 residues. The DNA of the CDR3 is TGTGCCAGCAGTTTATCAGCCTATAACACCGGGGAGCTGTTTTTT. This translates into CASSLSAYNTGELFF.

V gene TRBV2 combines with J gene TRBJ2-1; TRBD2 agrees at 7 bases. Germline assignment: CDR1 SNHLY and CDR2 FYNNEI. This CDR3 has 12 residues. With V trimmed by 7 bases and J by 10 bases, 7 bases remained unmatched. For the CDR3, the DNA is TGTGCCAGCACCGGGAGGAACGGCGAGCAGTTCTTC. Amino acids: CASTGRNGEQFF.

V gene TRBV20-1 combines with J gene TRBJ2-5; 9 bases align to TRBD1. CDR3 size: 14 residues. Per germline, CDR1 DFQATT and CDR2 SNEGSKA (reference sequence). J lost 2 bases, V lost 3 bases, and 4 bases had no gene match. The CDR3 nucleotides read TGCAGTGCTAGGATGGGACAGGGACAAGAGACCCAGTACTTC. Amino acid sequence: CSARMGQGQETQYF.

This clonotype was seen a handful of times. The genes are TRBV7-2 and TRBJ2-1, with TRBD2 as a possible D gene (5 bases). The CDR3 is 15 residues long. Germline V gives CDR1 SGHTA, CDR2 FQGNSA. Between the trimmed V and J ends, which lost 4 bases and 7 bases, there was a span of 17 bases. The CDR3, as DNA: TGTGCCAGCAGCTCTACTAGTTTCCCCCTTAATGAGCAGTTCTTC. Translated, it gives CASSSTSFPLNEQFF.

This clonotype was seen more than once but under ten times. This sequence joins TRBV29-1 and TRBJ2-1, with D possibly being TRBD1 (6 bases). Germline V gene lookup returns CDR1 SQVTM and CDR2 ANQGSEA. There are 14 residues in the CDR3. The V end lost 6 bases, the J end lost 9 bases, and 21 bases lay between the germline ends. This CDR3 is CSVEPRWQGTEQFF. The CDR3 bases are TGCAGCGTGGAGCCGCGTTGGCAGGGGACTGAGCAGTTCTTC.

This chain connects TRBV9 to TRBJ1-2; weak D call: TRBD1 (6 bases). The CDR3 has 16 amino acids. Looked up from germline, CDR1 is SGDLS and CDR2 is YYNGEE. V lost 0 bases to trimming and J lost 1 base, with 13 bases between them. The CDR3 loop is CASSVARTASNYGYTF. CDR3 DNA sequence: TGTGCCAGCAGCGTAGCTCGGACAGCAAGTAACTATGGCTACACCTTC.

This clonotype has just a few counts. The chain couples TRBV12-3 or TRBV12-4 to TRBJ2-3, with D possibly being TRBD1 or TRBD2 (5 bases each). V lost 5 bases to trimming and J lost 2 bases, with 11 bases between them. CDR3 length: 14 residues. CDR3 nucleotide sequence: TGTGCCAGCAGTGACGGGACGGTCACAGATACGCAGTATTTT. The encoded protein is CASSDGTVTDTQYF.

The rearrangement links TRBV5-1 to TRBJ2-1; D ambiguous. The CDR3 extends over 14 amino acids. The ends were cut back, 0 bases at V and 5 bases at J, with 9 bases in the middle. CDR1 is SGHRS and CDR2 is YFSETQ in the germline V gene. The CDR3 DNA reads TGCGCCAGCAGCTTGGCCAGACAAGACAATGAGCAGTTCTTC. Its translation: CASSLARQDNEQFF.

This clonotype appeared a few times. This rearrangement joins TRBV4-2 to TRBJ2-7; 8 bases fit TRBD2. This CDR3 region has 17 residues. After removal of 0 bases from V and 5 bases from J, the junction contained 12 bases not matched to a gene. Per germline, CDR1 LGHNA and CDR2 YNFKEQ. CDR3 in DNA: TGTGCCAGCAGCCAAGACTTCTATAGCGGGATATCCCACGAGCAGTACTTC. This translates into CASSQDFYSGISHEQYF.

This rearrangement joins TRBV5-1 to TRBJ1-2; TRBD1 might be the D (6 bases). V lost 4 bases and J lost 8, with 18 bases in between. CDR3 length: 14 amino acids. In germline, CDR1 is SGHRS, CDR2 YFSETQ. The CDR3 loop is CASSPGQILRGYTF. In nucleotides, the CDR3 is TGCGCCAGCAGCCCCGGACAGATACTTCGGGGCTACACCTTC.

CDR3 in amino acids: CASSPRQGPGELFF. The CDR3 coding sequence is TGTGCCAGCTCACCACGGCAGGGACCCGGGGAGCTGTTTTTT. The rearrangement links TRBV18 to TRBJ2-2; either TRBD1 or TRBD2 may fit D (5 bases each). The CDR3 totals 14 residues. V lost 1 base, J lost 6 bases, and 9 bases lay in between. From germline, CDR1 is KGHSH and CDR2 LQKENI.

This clonotype has more than one count but fewer than ten. V gene TRBV6-1 combines with J gene TRBJ2-3; D ambiguous. The CDR3 length is 14 residues. Trimming took 5 bases from V and 2 from J, leaving 11 bases between them. Germline lookup yields CDR1 MNHNS and CDR2 SASEGT. CDR3 amino acids: CASSLMGFTDTQYF. The CDR3, as DNA: TGTGCCAGCAGTCTAATGGGGTTCACAGATACGCAGTATTTT.

This clonotype was counted between two and nine times. This chain links TRBV3-1 with TRBJ2-7; 15 bases line up with TRBD2. CDR3 length equals 16 residues. The ends lost 4 bases at V and 3 bases at J; junction bases unmatched: 4. The germline V gene has CDR1 LGHDT and CDR2 YNNKEL (reference sequence). The CDR3 reads CASSPGTSGRSYEQYF. CDR3 in DNA: TGTGCCAGCAGCCCCGGGACTAGCGGGAGGAGCTACGAGCAGTACTTC.

This chain connects TRBV7-2 to TRBJ2-7; D is unresolved. There are 12 residues in the CDR3. Trimming removed 5 bases at V and 10 bases at J, with 15 bases between. From germline, CDR1 is SGHTA and CDR2 FQGNSA. The CDR3 DNA reads as TGTGCCAGCAGCCCTCCCGGGCCAAAACAGTACTTC. Its translation is CASSPPGPKQYF.

V is TRBV12-3 or TRBV12-4 and J is TRBJ2-1, with D perhaps given as TRBD1 or TRBD2 (5 bases each). The CDR3 runs 14 residues. The V and J ends lost 3 bases and 3 bases respectively, with 9 bases between them. This CDR3 is CASSFRDDYNEQFF. The DNA for the CDR3 is TGTGCCAGCAGTTTCCGGGACGACTACAATGAGCAGTTCTTC.

The J gene is TRBJ2-1, the V gene TRBV11-2, with D maybe TRBD2 (6 bases). Per germline, CDR1 SGHAT and CDR2 FQNNGV. Trimming removed 6 bases at V and 0 bases at J, with 15 bases between. CDR3 length: 16 residues. DNA of the CDR3: TGTGCCAGCAGAGTCGGACTATCAAGCTCCTACAATGAGCAGTTCTTC. It encodes CASRVGLSSSYNEQFF.

This clonotype was detected ten times or more. This chain links TRBV15 with TRBJ1-2, with D uncertain. Trimming left V 0 bases short and J 8 bases short, with 10 bases between. CDR3 length: 13 amino acids. Germline values: CDR1 LNHNV, CDR2 YYDKDF (reference sequence). The CDR3: CATSRDGVRGYTF. The CDR3 DNA is TGTGCCACCAGCAGAGATGGGGTGCGGGGCTACACCTTC. Full variable domain (missing parts from reference TRBV15 and TRBJ1-2): DAMVIQNPRYQVTQFGKPVTLSCSQTLNHNVMYWYQQKSSQAPKLLFHYYDKDFNNEADTPDNFQSRRPNTSFCFLDIRSPGLGDTAMYLCATSRDGVRGYTFGSGTRLTVV.

This clonotype occurred a few times. This chain uses TRBV4-2 with TRBJ2-7, with D possibly matching TRBD1 (5 bases). The CDR3 length is 13 residues. Trimming removed 2 bases at V and 4 bases at J, with 9 bases between. Germline V CDR1 and CDR2: LGHNA, YNFKEQ. In DNA, the CDR3 is TGTGCCAGCAGCCAACGGACACATTACGAGCAGTACTTC. Translation gives CASSQRTHYEQYF.

The chain uses TRBV3-1 and TRBJ2-5; D call uncertain. V was pared by 3 bases and J by 4 bases, with 9 bases between. Germline CDR1 LGHDT, CDR2 YNNKEL (reference sequence). This CDR3 comprises 13 residues. CDR3 residues: CASSHRHLETQYF. In DNA, the CDR3 is TGTGCCAGCAGCCATCGTCACCTAGAGACCCAGTACTTC.

This clonotype has only a few counts. J is TRBJ2-3 and V is TRBV6-1, with 8 bases fitting TRBD1. CDR3 size: 19 residues. Trimming cost V 6 bases and J 2 bases; bases outside gene matches: 19. Germline CDR1 and CDR2: MNHNS and SASEGT. The CDR3 here is CASRPNPGGAAYFTDTQYF. The CDR3 nucleotides read TGTGCCAGCAGGCCCAACCCAGGGGGCGCAGCGTATTTCACAGATACGCAGTATTTT.

This clonotype was found many times. V and J are TRBV12-3 or TRBV12-4 and TRBJ1-1, with a tentative D call TRBD1 (5 bases). The CDR3 runs to 11 residues. The V and J ends lost 1 base and 14 bases respectively, with 11 bases between them. This CDR3 reads CASSLGLQGFF. Written as DNA, the CDR3 is TGTGCCAGCAGTTTAGGATTGCAGGGATTCTTT.